The rows below give T cell receptor beta chains drawn from one sample of a study of CD8 T cells in ankylosing spondylitis. TCRdb re-derived calls from the 5' RACE reads in MiXCR, one entry per CDR3 protein. Found here are 250,000 to 400,000 distinct CDR3 sequences, 11% of them singletons; the top ten hold around 10%. The sample comprised blood, either unsorted or a sorted T cell fraction (not recorded which). Receptor source: a female donor with ankylosing spondylitis or in good health (not recorded which). CDR3s include the opening cysteine and the closing phenylalanine or tryptophan. Fields, in order: D gene, V gene, clone size, J gene, CDR3 protein, CDR3 DNA. The D gene is left open where the match is weak. Rows may omit the clone size; those that give it use once, few, many or a size class.

TRBD1	TRBV5-1	many	TRBJ2-7	CASSLQGREQYF	TGCGCCAGCAGCTTACAGGGGCGCGAGCAGTACTTC
NA	TRBV6-1	many	TRBJ2-7	CASNYRLYEQYF	TGTGCCAGCAATTACAGACTCTACGAGCAGTACTTC
NA	TRBV4-2	few	TRBJ1-1	CASSQDYAAENTEAFF	TGTGCCAGCAGCCAAGATTACGCGGCGGAAAACACTGAAGCTTTCTTT
TRBD1	TRBV5-1	many	TRBJ2-1	CASSRLDRGSYNEQFF	TGCGCCAGCAGCCGTCTTGACAGGGGATCGTACAATGAGCAGTTCTTC
NA	TRBV3-1	NA	TRBJ1-5	CASSQDFSSNQPQHF	TGTGCCAGCAGCCAAGATTTCAGTTCCAATCAGCCCCAGCATTTT
NA	TRBV5-1	many	TRBJ2-1	CASSLGQVSYNEQFF	TGCGCCAGCAGCTTGGGACAGGTCTCCTACAATGAGCAGTTCTTC
TRBD2	TRBV11-2	many	TRBJ2-3	CASSSRPLAGPRTDTQYF	TGTGCCAGCAGCTCTCGACCGCTAGCGGGACCCCGCACAGATACGCAGTATTTT
NA	TRBV5-1	many	TRBJ2-2	CASSLWPRGPNTGELFF	TGCGCCAGCAGCTTATGGCCCCGTGGGCCTAACACCGGGGAGCTGTTTTTT
NA	TRBV7-8	many	TRBJ2-3	CASSSYGDPWGQYF	TGTGCCAGCAGCTCCTATGGGGACCCCTGGGGGCAGTATTTT
NA	TRBV15	NA	TRBJ1-2	CATSRERGNYGYTF	TGTGCCACCAGCAGAGAGCGGGGGAACTATGGCTACACCTTC
TRBD1	TRBV20-1	many	TRBJ1-1	CSAPRTGLDTEAFF	TGCAGTGCTCCTCGGACAGGGCTTGACACTGAAGCTTTCTTT
NA	TRBV12-3/TRBV12-4	many	TRBJ1-5	CASSEGRRNQPQHF	TGTGCCAGCAGTGAGGGACGGCGAAATCAGCCCCAGCATTTT
TRBD1	TRBV29-1	many	TRBJ2-3	CSVTRTGPNTDTQYF	TGCAGCGTTACTCGGACAGGGCCAAACACAGATACGCAGTATTTT
TRBD1	TRBV28	few	TRBJ2-7	CASSRPGQGDEQYF	TGTGCCAGCAGCCGACCGGGACAGGGTGACGAGCAGTACTTC
NA	TRBV20-1	many	TRBJ2-1	CSARTPGARSNEQFF	TGCAGTGCTAGGACACCGGGAGCCAGGAGCAATGAGCAGTTCTTC
TRBD1	TRBV7-2	few	TRBJ2-7	CASSTLTGSYEQYF	TGTGCCAGCAGCACGTTGACAGGGTCCTACGAGCAGTACTTC
NA	TRBV10-2	many	TRBJ1-1	CASFAGQGNSGAFF	TGCGCCAGCTTTGCTGGGCAGGGGAATTCGGGGGCTTTCTTT
NA	TRBV20-1	many	TRBJ2-3	CSAINPQRPDTQYF	TGCAGTGCTATCAACCCCCAAAGACCAGATACGCAGTATTTT
TRBD1	TRBV5-1	many	TRBJ1-3	CASSLGQGSNPVSGNTIYF	TGCGCCAGCAGCTTGGGACAGGGGTCGAATCCCGTCTCTGGAAACACCATATATTTT
NA	TRBV20-1	few	TRBJ2-5	CSASVGQRETQYF	TGCAGTGCTAGCGTGGGTCAACGGGAGACCCAGTACTTC
NA	TRBV5-1	many	TRBJ2-1	CASSPRDGDNEQFF	TGCGCCAGCAGCCCCCGTGACGGGGACAATGAGCAGTTCTTC
TRBD1	TRBV20-1	many	TRBJ2-7	CSARLPGQSYEQYF	TGCAGTGCTAGACTACCGGGACAGTCCTACGAGCAGTACTTC
NA	TRBV25-1	many	TRBJ2-2	CASSELWQNTGELFF	TGTGCCAGCAGTGAATTATGGCAGAACACCGGGGAGCTGTTTTTT
NA	TRBV3-1	NA	TRBJ1-5	CASSHQPYQPQHF	TGTGCCAGCAGCCACCAGCCTTATCAGCCCCAGCATTTT
NA	TRBV7-2	many	TRBJ2-1	CASSPQDEQFF	TGTGCCAGCAGCCCACAGGATGAGCAGTTCTTC
TRBD1	TRBV7-2	few	TRBJ2-5	CASSRDRGQGTQYF	TGTGCCAGCAGCCGGGACAGGGGGCAGGGGACCCAGTACTTC
NA	TRBV5-1	NA	TRBJ2-1	CASSLGQGLNYNEQFF	TGCGCCAGCAGCTTGGGTCAGGGACTTAATTACAATGAGCAGTTCTTC
NA	TRBV7-9	many	TRBJ2-1	CASERWGNEQFF	TGTGCCAGCGAGAGGTGGGGAAATGAGCAGTTCTTC
NA	TRBV29-1	many	TRBJ2-7	CSVRIQGNPYEQYF	TGCAGCGTGAGGATACAGGGTAATCCCTACGAGCAGTACTTC
TRBD1	TRBV2	few	TRBJ2-2	CASSRTGTNTGELFF	TGTGCCAGCAGTCGGACAGGGACGAACACCGGGGAGCTGTTTTTT
TRBD1	TRBV27	many	TRBJ2-1	CASSFLSTGGAYNEQFF	TGTGCCAGCAGTTTCCTATCGACAGGGGGCGCCTACAATGAGCAGTTCTTC
NA	TRBV4-1	many	TRBJ2-7	CASSQDPLTASLAYEQYF	TGCGCCAGCAGCCAAGATCCCCTGACAGCCTCCCTAGCCTACGAGCAGTACTTC
NA	TRBV7-8	many	TRBJ2-1	CASILYSVGDGNEQFF	TGTGCCAGCATCCTATACTCTGTGGGTGACGGCAATGAGCAGTTCTTC
TRBD2	TRBV20-1	many	TRBJ2-1	CSASVLAGSYNEQFF	TGCAGTGCTAGTGTACTAGCGGGGAGCTACAATGAGCAGTTCTTC
TRBD1	TRBV11-2	many	TRBJ2-1	CASSLRLPGQGSYNEQFF	TGTGCCAGCAGCTTAAGATTACCGGGACAGGGCTCCTACAATGAGCAGTTCTTC
NA	TRBV20-1	many	TRBJ1-5	CSATPGRLNQPQHF	TGCAGTGCTACCCCGGGACGGTTGAATCAGCCCCAGCATTTT
NA	TRBV24-1	many	TRBJ2-1	CATSDLRAGSYNEQFF	TGTGCCACCAGTGATTTGAGGGCTGGTTCCTACAATGAGCAGTTCTTC
TRBD1	TRBV7-2	few	TRBJ2-7	CASSLRDRALYEQYF	TGTGCCAGCAGCTTAAGGGACAGAGCACTATACGAGCAGTACTTC